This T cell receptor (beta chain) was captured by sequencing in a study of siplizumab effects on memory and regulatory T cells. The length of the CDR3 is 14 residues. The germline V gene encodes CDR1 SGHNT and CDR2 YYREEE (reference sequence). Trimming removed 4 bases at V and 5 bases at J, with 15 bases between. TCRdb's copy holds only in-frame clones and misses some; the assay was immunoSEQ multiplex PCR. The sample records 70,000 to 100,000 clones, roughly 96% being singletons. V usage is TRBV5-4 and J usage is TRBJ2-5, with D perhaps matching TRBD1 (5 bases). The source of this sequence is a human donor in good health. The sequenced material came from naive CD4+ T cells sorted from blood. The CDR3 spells CASSLGPAQETQYF. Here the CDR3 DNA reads TGTGCCAGCAGCCTGGGGCCCGCGCAGGAGACCCAGTACTTC. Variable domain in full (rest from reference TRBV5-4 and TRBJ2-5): ETGVTQSPTHLIKTRGQQVTLRCSSQSGHNTVSWYQQALGQGPQFIFQYYREEENGRGNFPPRFSGLQFPNYSSELNVNALELDDSALYLCASSLGPAQETQYFGPGTRLLVL.